The T cell receptor beta chain under discussion was sequenced for a study of cytomegalovirus exposure and HLA in healthy donors. Study-level background: Roughly 179 million T cells yielded about 120 million unique TCR beta sequences, as an earlier analysis found.

Whole-study findings and limits: In a later analysis, TCR beta V- and J-gene trimming showed a link to a missense DCLRE1C variant. In vitro assays verified that three CMV-associated chains recognized CMV antigens specifically.

Use of 60 Vbeta and 13 Jbeta primers characterized the PCR. Some clones are missing from TCRdb's copy, which holds only in-frame ones; the method was immunoSEQ multiplex PCR. The table shows about 130,000 clones, with 83% occurring only once. A remark on this clone: What it recognizes is unknown.

The source is a man younger than 35 in good health and CMV-seropositive. The material sequenced was PBMCs.

The CDR3 bases are TGTGCCAGCAGTTTAGACCCCACTATGGGCGAGCAGTACTTC. Encoded protein: CASSLDPTMGEQYF. The V call is TRBV27, the J call TRBJ2-7; D is undetermined. Trimming shortened V by 2 bases and J by 6 bases, and 14 bases separated the two germline ends. CDR3 length: 14 residues. The germline gives CDR1 MNHEY, CDR2 SMNVEV (reference sequence).